The present T cell receptor beta chain was sequenced within a study of untreated major depressive disorder. Profiling relied on immunoSEQ multiplex PCR, and the TCRdb table lists in-frame clones only, not all of them. Of more than 20,000 clones in the sample, around 93% were seen once. This clone was observed a few times. No major medical conditions, Axis I/II comorbidities, regular medication, or illicit drugs. Thawed PBMCs underwent magnetic negative selection for CD4+ T cells. The sequenced material came from CD4+ T cells from PBMCs. The sequence was obtained from a young man in good health.

This CDR3 is CATQGPSDSNQPQHF. DNA of the CDR3: TGTGCCACACAGGGGCCGTCGGATAGCAATCAGCCCCAGCATTTT. The chain is built from TRBV10-3 and TRBJ1-5, with TRBD1 identical over 7 bases. The CDR3 has 15 residues. V shed 10 bases and J 0 bases; nucleotides not matched to a gene: 9. Germline-derived CDR1 and CDR2 are ENHRY and SYGVKD.